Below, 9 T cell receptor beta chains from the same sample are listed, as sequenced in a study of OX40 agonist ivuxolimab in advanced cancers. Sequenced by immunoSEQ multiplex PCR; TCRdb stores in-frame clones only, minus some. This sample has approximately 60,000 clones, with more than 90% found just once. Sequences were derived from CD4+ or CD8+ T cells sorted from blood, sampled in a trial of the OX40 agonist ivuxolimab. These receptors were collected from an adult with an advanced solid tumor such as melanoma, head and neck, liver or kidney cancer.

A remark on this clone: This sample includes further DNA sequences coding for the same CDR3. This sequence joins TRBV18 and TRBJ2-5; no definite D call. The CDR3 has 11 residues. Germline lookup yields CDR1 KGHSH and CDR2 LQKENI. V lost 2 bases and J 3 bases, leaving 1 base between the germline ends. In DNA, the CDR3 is TGTGCCAGCTCACCAAAAGAGACCCAGTACTTC. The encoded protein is CASSPKETQYF.

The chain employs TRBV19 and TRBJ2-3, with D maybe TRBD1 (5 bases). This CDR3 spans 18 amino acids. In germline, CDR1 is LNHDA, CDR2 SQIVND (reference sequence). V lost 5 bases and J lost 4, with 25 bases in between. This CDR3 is CASSPPDSGNWGADTQYF. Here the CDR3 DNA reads TGTGCCAGTAGTCCGCCCGACTCAGGGAACTGGGGCGCAGATACGCAGTATTTT. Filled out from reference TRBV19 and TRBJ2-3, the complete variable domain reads DGGITQSPKYLFRKEGQNVTLSCEQNLNHDAMYWYRQDPGQGLRLIYYSQIVNDFQKGDIAEGYSVSREKKESFPLTVTSAQKNPTAFYLCASSPPDSGNWGADTQYFGPGTRLTVL.

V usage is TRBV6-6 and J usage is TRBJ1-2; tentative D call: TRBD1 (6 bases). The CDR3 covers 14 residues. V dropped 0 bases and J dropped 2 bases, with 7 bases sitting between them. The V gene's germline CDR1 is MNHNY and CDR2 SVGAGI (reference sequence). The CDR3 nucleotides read TGTGCCAGCAGTTACTCGACAGGCAACTATGGCTACACCTTC. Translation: CASSYSTGNYGYTF.

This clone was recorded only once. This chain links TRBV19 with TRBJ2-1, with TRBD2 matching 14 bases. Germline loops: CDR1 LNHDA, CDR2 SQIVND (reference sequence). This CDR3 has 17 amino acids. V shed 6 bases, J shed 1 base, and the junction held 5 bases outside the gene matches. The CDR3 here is CASSDGLAGGSYNEQFF. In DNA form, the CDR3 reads TGTGCCAGTAGCGATGGACTAGCGGGGGGATCCTACAATGAGCAGTTCTTC. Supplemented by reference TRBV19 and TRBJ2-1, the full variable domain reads DGGITQSPKYLFRKEGQNVTLSCEQNLNHDAMYWYRQDPGQGLRLIYYSQIVNDFQKGDIAEGYSVSREKKESFPLTVTSAQKNPTAFYLCASSDGLAGGSYNEQFFGPGTRLTVL.

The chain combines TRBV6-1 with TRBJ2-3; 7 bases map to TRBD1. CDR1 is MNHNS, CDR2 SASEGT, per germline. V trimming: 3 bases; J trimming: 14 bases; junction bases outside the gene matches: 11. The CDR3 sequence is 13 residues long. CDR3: CASSETLGGEGYF. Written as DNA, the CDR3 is TGTGCCAGCAGTGAGACTTTAGGGGGCGAAGGGTATTTT.

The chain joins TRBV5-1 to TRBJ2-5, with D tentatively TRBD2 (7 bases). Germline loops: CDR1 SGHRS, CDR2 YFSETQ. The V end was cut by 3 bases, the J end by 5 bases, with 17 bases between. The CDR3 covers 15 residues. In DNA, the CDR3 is TGCGCCAGCAGCTCCCTACCGGGGGGCCGGGAGACCCAGTACTTC. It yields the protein CASSSLPGGRETQYF.

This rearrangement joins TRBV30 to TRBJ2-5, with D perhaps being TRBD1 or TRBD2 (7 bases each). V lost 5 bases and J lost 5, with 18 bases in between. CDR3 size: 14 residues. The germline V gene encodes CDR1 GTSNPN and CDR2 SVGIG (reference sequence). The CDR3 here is CAWDGRGGRETQYF. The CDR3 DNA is TGTGCCTGGGATGGCAGGGGGGGCAGGGAGACCCAGTACTTC.

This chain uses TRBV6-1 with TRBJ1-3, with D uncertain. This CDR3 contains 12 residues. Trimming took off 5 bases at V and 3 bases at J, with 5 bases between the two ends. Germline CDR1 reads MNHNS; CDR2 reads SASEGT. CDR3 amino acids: CASSYGGNTIYF. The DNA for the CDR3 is TGTGCCAGCAGTTATGGTGGAAACACCATATATTTT.

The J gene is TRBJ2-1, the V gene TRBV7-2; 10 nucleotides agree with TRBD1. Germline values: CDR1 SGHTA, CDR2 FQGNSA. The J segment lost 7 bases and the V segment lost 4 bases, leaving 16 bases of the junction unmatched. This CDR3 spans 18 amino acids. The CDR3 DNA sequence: TGTGCCAGCAGCTCGAGGACAGGGGGTGTACAGAGAAGTAATGAGCAGTTCTTC. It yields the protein CASSSRTGGVQRSNEQFF.